This T cell receptor beta chain comes out of a study of blood T cell repertoires in COVID-19. Study details: Samples came from the United States, Italy and Spain, spanning acute and convalescent COVID-19. The cDNA or gDNA used as material had been derived from T cells, B-cell-depleted T cells, or PBMCs.

Patients in Seattle were enrolled during active infection, then followed longitudinally. Authors' analysis steps: How many nucleated cells were present was estimated from reference gene primer amplification. The protocol was immunoSEQ multiplex PCR, while the TCRdb copy is restricted to in-frame clones and leaves out a portion. V, J and clone size are taken as reported in that table, and D and trimming were inferred from the DNA itself. The sample holds 350,000 or so clones, around 89% seen once. The length of the CDR3 is 13 residues. The germline V gene has CDR1 SEHNR and CDR2 FQNEAQ (reference sequence). The V gene lost 5 bases and the J gene lost 2 bases, with 9 bases spanning the gap.

The J gene is TRBJ1-2, the V gene TRBV7-9; D might be TRBD1 (5 bases). The source of this sequence is a woman aged 30 to 39 with COVID-19, enrolled during active disease. Sequencing input: peripheral blood. In nucleotides, the CDR3 is TGTGCCAGCAGCGCCAGGGTGAACTATGGCTACACCTTC. Its protein product is CASSARVNYGYTF.